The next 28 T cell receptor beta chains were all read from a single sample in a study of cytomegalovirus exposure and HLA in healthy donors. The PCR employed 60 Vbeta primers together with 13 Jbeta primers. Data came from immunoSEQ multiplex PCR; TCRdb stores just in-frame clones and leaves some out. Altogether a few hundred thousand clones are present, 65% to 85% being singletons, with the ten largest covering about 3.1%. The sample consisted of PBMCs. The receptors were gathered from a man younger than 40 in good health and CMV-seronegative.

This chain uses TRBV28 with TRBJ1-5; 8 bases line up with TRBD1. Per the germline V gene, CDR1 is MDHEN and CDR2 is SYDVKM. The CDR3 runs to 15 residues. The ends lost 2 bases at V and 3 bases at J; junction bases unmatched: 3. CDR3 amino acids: CASSLPGGDNQPQHF. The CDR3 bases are TGTGCCAGCAGTTTACCAGGGGGCGACAATCAGCCCCAGCATTTT.

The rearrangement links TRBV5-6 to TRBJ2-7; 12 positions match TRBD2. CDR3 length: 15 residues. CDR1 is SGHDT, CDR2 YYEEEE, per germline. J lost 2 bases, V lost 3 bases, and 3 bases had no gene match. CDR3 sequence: CASSSGLAGPYEQYF. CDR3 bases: TGTGCCAGCAGCTCTGGACTAGCGGGGCCCTACGAGCAGTACTTC.

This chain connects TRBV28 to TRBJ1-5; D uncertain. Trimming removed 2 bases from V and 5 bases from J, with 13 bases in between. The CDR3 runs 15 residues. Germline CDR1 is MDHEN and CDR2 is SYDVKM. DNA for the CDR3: TGTGCCAGCAGTTTAGGTGCGAGGATTGATCAGCCCCAGCATTTT. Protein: CASSLGARIDQPQHF.

CDR3: CASASGSYGYTF. CDR3 nucleotides: TGTGCCAGTGCATCAGGGTCCTATGGCTACACCTTC. The chain is built from TRBV27 and TRBJ1-2; tentative D call: TRBD1 (5 bases). The CDR3 contains 12 residues. CDR1 and CDR2 (germline): MNHEY, SMNVEV (reference sequence). The germline V and J ends were trimmed by 9 bases and 4 bases, with 12 bases remaining between them.

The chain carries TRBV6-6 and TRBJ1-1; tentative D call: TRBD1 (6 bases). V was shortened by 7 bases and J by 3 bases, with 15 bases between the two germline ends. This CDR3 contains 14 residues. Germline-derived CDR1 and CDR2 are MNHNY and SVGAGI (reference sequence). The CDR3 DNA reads TGTGCCAGCACCTCAGGGGCTTGGGACACTGAAGCTTTCTTT. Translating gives CASTSGAWDTEAFF.

The CDR3 protein is CASSLVGGSNEKLFF. CDR3 nucleotide sequence: TGTGCCAGCAGCTTAGTAGGTGGGAGTAATGAAAAACTGTTTTTT. The chain has TRBV7-9 and TRBJ1-4; D is uncertain. Germline V gene lookup returns CDR1 SEHNR and CDR2 FQNEAQ (reference sequence). The germline V and J ends were trimmed by 1 base and 4 bases, with 10 bases remaining between them. The CDR3 length is 15 residues.

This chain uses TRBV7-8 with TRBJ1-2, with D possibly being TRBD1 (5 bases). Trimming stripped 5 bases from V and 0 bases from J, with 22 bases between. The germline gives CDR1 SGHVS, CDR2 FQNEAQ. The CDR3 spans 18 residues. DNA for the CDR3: TGTGCCAGCAGCCCCCTCCAGGGAATAGGGAACTCTAACTATGGCTACACCTTC. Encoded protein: CASSPLQGIGNSNYGYTF.

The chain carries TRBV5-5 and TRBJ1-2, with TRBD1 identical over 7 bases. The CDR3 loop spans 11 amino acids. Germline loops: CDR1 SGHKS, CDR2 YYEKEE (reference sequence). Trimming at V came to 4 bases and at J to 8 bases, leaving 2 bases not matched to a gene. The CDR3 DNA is TGTGCCAGCAGCGGAGGGGGCGGCTACACCTTC. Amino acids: CASSGGGGYTF.

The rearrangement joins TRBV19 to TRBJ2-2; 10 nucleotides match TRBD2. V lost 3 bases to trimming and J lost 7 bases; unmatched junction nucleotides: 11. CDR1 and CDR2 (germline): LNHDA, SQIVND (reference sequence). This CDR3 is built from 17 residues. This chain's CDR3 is CASSIPAGGPTDGELFF. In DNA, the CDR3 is TGTGCCAGTAGTATCCCAGCGGGGGGGCCGACGGACGGGGAGCTGTTTTTT.

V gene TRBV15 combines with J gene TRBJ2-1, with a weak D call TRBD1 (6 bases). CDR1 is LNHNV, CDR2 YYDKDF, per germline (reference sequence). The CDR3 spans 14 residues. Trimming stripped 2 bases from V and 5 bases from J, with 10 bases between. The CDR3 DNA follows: TGTGCCACCAGCAGACCCGGACAGAACAATGAGCAGTTCTTC. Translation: CATSRPGQNNEQFF.

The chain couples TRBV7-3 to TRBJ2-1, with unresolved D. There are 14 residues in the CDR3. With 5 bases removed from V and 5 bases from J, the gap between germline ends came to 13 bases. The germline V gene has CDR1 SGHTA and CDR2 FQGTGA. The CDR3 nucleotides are TGTGCCAGCAGCACCCACCCGGAGAACAATGAGCAGTTCTTC. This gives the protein CASSTHPENNEQFF.

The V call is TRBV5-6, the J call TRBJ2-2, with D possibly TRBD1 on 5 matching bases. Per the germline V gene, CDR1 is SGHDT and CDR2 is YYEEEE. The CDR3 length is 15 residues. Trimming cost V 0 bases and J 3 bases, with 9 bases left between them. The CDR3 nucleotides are TGTGCCAGCAGCTTGGGGGGCACCGACACCGGGGAGCTGTTTTTT. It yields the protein CASSLGGTDTGELFF.

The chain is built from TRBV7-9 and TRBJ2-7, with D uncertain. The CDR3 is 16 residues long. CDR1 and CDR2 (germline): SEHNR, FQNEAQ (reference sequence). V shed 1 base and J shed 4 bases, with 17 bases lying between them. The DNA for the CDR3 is TGTGCCAGCAGCTTAGGAGATTTCAGGTCCATTTACGAGCAGTACTTC. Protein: CASSLGDFRSIYEQYF.

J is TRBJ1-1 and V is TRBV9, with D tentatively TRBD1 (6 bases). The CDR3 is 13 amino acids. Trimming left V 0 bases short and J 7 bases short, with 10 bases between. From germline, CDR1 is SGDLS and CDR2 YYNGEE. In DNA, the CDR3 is TGTGCCAGCAGCGTAGATTCAGGGGTTGAAGCTTTCTTT. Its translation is CASSVDSGVEAFF. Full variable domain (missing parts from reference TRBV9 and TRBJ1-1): DSGVTQTPKHLITATGQRVTLRCSPRSGDLSVYWYQQSLDQGLQFLIQYYNGEERAKGNILERFSAQQFPDLHSELNLSSLELGDSALYFCASSVDSGVEAFFGQGTRLTVV.

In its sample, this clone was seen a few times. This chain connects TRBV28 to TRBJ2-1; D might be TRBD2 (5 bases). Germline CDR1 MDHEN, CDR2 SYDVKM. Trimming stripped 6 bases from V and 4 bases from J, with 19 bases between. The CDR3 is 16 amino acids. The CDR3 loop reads CASSSSSGLKYNEQFF. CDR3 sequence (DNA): TGTGCCAGCAGCTCCTCCAGCGGATTAAAATACAATGAGCAGTTCTTC.

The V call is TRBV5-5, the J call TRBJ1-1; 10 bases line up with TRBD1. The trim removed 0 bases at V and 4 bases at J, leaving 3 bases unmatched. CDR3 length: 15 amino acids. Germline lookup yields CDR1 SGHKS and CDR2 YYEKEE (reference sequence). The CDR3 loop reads CASSLVGQGPTEAFF. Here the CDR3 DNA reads TGTGCCAGCAGCTTGGTGGGACAGGGGCCCACTGAAGCTTTCTTT.

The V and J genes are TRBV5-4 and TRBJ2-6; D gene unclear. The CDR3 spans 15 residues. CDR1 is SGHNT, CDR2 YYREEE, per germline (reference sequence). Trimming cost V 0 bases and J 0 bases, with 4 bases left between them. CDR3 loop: CASSLDSSGANVLTF. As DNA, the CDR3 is TGTGCCAGCAGCTTGGACAGCTCTGGGGCCAACGTCCTGACTTTC.

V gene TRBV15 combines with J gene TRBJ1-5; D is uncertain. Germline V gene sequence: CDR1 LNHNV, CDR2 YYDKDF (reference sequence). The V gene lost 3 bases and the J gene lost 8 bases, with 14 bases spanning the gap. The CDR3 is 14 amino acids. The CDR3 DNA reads TGTGCCACCAGCAGGACCTTCGACACTGAGCCCCAGCATTTT. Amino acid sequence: CATSRTFDTEPQHF. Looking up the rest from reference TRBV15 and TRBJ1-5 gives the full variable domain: DAMVIQNPRYQVTQFGKPVTLSCSQTLNHNVMYWYQQKSSQAPKLLFHYYDKDFNNEADTPDNFQSRRPNTSFCFLDIRSPGLGDTAMYLCATSRTFDTEPQHFGDGTRLSIL.

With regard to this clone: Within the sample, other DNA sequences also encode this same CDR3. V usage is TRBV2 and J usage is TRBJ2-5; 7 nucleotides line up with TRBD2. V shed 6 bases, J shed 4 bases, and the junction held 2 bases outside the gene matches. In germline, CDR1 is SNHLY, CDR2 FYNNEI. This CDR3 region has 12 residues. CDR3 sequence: CASRLAGETQYF. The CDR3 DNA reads TGTGCCAGCAGATTAGCGGGAGAGACCCAGTACTTC. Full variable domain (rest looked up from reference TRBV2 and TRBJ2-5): EPEVTQTPSHQVTQMGQEVILRCVPISNHLYFYWYRQILGQKVEFLVSFYNNEISEKSEIFDDQFSVERPDGSNFTLKIRSTKLEDSAMYFCASRLAGETQYFGPGTRLLVL.

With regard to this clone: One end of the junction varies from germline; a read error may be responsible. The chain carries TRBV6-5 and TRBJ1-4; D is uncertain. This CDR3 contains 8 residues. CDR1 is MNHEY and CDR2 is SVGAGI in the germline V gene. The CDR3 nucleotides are TGTGCCAGCAGTTACTTGTATTTT. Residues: CASSYLYF.

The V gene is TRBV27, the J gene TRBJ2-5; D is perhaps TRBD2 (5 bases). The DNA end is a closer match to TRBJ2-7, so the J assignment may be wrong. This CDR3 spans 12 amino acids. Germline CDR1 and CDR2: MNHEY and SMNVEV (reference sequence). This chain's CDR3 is CASSRGGVEQYF. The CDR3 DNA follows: TGTGCCAGCAGCCGGGGTGGTGTCGAGCAGTACTTC.

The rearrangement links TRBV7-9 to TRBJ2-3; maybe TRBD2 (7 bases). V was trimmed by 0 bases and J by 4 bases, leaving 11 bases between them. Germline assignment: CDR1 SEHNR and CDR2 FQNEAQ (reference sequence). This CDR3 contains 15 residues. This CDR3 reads CASSLAAGAPDTQYF. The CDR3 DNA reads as TGTGCCAGCAGCTTAGCGGCGGGGGCCCCAGATACGCAGTATTTT.

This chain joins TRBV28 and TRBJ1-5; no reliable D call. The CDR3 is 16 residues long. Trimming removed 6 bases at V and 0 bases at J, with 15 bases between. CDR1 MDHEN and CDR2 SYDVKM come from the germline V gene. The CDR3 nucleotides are TGTGCCAGCAGCCCCACGGGAGGGATTAGCAATCAGCCCCAGCATTTT. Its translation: CASSPTGGISNQPQHF.

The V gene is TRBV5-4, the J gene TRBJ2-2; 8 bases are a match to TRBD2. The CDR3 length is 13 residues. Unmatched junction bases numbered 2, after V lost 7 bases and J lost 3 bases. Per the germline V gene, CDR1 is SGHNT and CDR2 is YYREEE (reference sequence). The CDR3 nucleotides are TGTGCCAGCTCCGGGGGGGACACCGGGGAGCTGTTTTTT. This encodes CASSGGDTGELFF.

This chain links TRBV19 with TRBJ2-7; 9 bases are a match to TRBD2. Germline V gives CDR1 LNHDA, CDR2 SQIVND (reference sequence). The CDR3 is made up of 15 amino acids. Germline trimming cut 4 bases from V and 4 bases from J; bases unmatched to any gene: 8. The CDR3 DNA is TGTGCCAGTAGTACCCGTAGTAGCGGGGGTTACGAGCAGTACTTC. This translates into CASSTRSSGGYEQYF.

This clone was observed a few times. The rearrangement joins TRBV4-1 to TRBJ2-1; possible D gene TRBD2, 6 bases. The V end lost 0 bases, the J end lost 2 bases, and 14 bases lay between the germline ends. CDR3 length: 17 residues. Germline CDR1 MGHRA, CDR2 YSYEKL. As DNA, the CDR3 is TGCGCCAGCAGCCAAGATCTATGGCGGGGTGCCTACAATGAGCAGTTCTTC. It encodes CASSQDLWRGAYNEQFF.

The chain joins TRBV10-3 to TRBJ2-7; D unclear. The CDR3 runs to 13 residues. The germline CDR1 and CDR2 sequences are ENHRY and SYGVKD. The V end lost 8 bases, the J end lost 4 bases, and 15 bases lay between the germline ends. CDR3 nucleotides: TGTGCCATCGCTTCGGCCGGCAGGTACGAGCAGTACTTC. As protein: CAIASAGRYEQYF.

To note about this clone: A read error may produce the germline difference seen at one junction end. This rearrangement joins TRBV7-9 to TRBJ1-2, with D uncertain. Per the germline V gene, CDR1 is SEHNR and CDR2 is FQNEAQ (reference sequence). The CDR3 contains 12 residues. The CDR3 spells CASTTLNYGYTF. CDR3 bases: TGTGCCAGCACCACTCTCAACTACGGCTACACCTTC.